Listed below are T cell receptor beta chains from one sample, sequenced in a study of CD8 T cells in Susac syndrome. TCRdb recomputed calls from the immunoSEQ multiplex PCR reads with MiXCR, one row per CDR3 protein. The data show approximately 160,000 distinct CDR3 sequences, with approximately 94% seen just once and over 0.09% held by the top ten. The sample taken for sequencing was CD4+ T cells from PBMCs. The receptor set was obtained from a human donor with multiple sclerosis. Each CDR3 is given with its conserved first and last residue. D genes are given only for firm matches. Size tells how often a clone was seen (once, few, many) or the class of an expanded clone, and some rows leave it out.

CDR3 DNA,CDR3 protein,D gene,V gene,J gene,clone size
TGTGCCAGCAGCCTACGACAGGGGGCGCGGGCTTTCTTT,CASSLRQGARAFF,TRBD1,TRBV3-1,TRBJ1-1,once
TGCAGTGCTAGAGATCCCAGACCAACTAATGAAAAACTGTTTTTT,CSARDPRPTNEKLFF,NA,TRBV20-1,TRBJ1-4,NA
TGCAGCGTTGAACCGGACAACTCCTACGAGCAGTACTTC,CSVEPDNSYEQYF,NA,TRBV29-1,TRBJ2-7,NA
TGTGCCAGCAGTTTAACCGGGACACCAACCGGGAATCAGCCCCAGCATTTT,CASSLTGTPTGNQPQHF,NA,TRBV6-5,TRBJ1-5,NA
TGTGCCAGCAGGGGGGACGGCAACACCGGGGAGCTGTTTTTT,CASRGDGNTGELFF,NA,TRBV7-9,TRBJ2-2,NA
TGCGCCAGCAGCCCCAACCCCTCTGGGGCCAACGTCCTGACTTTC,CASSPNPSGANVLTF,NA,TRBV5-1,TRBJ2-6,NA
TGTGCCACCAGCAGAGGGGTAGGGGTTGGTCAGCCCCAGCATTTT,CATSRGVGVGQPQHF,NA,TRBV15,TRBJ1-5,NA
TGTGCCACCAGCAGAGATGCTTCGTGGGAGCAGTATTTT,CATSRDASWEQYF,NA,TRBV15,TRBJ2-3,NA
TGTGCCAGTAGTCTGTACGTGGGGAACACAGATACGCAGTATTTT,CASSLYVGNTDTQYF,NA,TRBV19,TRBJ2-3,NA
TGTGCCAGCAGCGTAAGTCCATCTAGCACAGATACGCAGTATTTT,CASSVSPSSTDTQYF,NA,TRBV9,TRBJ2-3,NA
TGTGCCAGCAGCTTCCCAGGGGTCGGGGGCACTGAAGCTTTCTTT,CASSFPGVGGTEAFF,NA,TRBV7-2,TRBJ1-1,NA
TGTGCCAGCAGCCAAGACACTAGTCCTCGGGTGACCCAGTACTTC,CASSQDTSPRVTQYF,NA,TRBV3-1,TRBJ2-5,NA
TGCAGCGTTGATGTGGGAAGCACAGATACGCAGTATTTT,CSVDVGSTDTQYF,NA,TRBV29-1,TRBJ2-3,NA
TGTGCCAGCAGTTTAGGCCCTCAGGGGTACAATGAGCAGTTCTTC,CASSLGPQGYNEQFF,NA,TRBV27,TRBJ2-1,NA
TGTGCCAGCAGTTTGGGGAGTAGCTTGGCCAGCGGCTACACCTTC,CASSLGSSLASGYTF,NA,TRBV28,TRBJ1-2,NA
TGCAGCGTTGAGCGACAGATACAAGAGACCCAGTACTTC,CSVERQIQETQYF,NA,TRBV29-1,TRBJ2-5,NA
TGTGCCAGCGGGGGACGCGGGACAGTGAACACCGGGGAGCTGTTTTTT,CASGGRGTVNTGELFF,NA,TRBV25-1,TRBJ2-2,NA
TGTGCCAGCACGGGCGGGAACACAGATACGCAGTATTTT,CASTGGNTDTQYF,NA,TRBV6-5,TRBJ2-3,NA
TGCAGCGCTCTAACCCAGGGCTACGAGCAGTACTTC,CSALTQGYEQYF,NA,TRBV29-1,TRBJ2-7,NA
TGTGCCAGCAGCCCCTACAGGGTTGGCAATGAGCAGTTCTTC,CASSPYRVGNEQFF,NA,TRBV7-8,TRBJ2-1,NA
TGTGCCAGCAGTTTACAATTGACCACCGGGGAGCTGTTTTTT,CASSLQLTTGELFF,NA,TRBV28,TRBJ2-2,NA
TGTGCCAGCAGCTTGCCGTCCCGAAGTTGGGAGACCCAGTACTTC,CASSLPSRSWETQYF,NA,TRBV5-6,TRBJ2-5,NA
TGCGCCAGCAGCTTGGGACAGTACAATGAGCAGTTCTTC,CASSLGQYNEQFF,NA,TRBV5-1,TRBJ2-1,NA
TGTGCCAGCAAAAACAGGGAAGCTACTGAAGCTTTCTTT,CASKNREATEAFF,NA,TRBV2,TRBJ1-1,NA
TGTGCCAGTAGCCACGATATGGCCTCTGAAGCTTTCTTT,CASSHDMASEAFF,NA,TRBV19,TRBJ1-1,NA
TGTGCCAGCAGTACGGTCGCGAGCTCTGGAAACACCATATATTTT,CASSTVASSGNTIYF,NA,TRBV6-5,TRBJ1-3,NA
TGTGCCAGCAGTGAAAGAGGAATAACAGCTCGCAACTATGGCTACACCTTC,CASSERGITARNYGYTF,NA,TRBV6-1,TRBJ1-2,NA
TGTGCCAGCAGCCAGGGACTACAGGGAATGCGTGGCTACACCTTC,CASSQGLQGMRGYTF,NA,TRBV3-1,TRBJ1-2,NA
TGTGCCAGCAGCTTAGAGTTTTCTCCTTGTGAGCAGTTCTTC,CASSLEFSPCEQFF,NA,TRBV7-9,TRBJ2-1,once
TGTGCCAGCAGCTTAAGGTCCTACAGGGAAATGAACACTGAAGCTTTCTTT,CASSLRSYREMNTEAFF,NA,TRBV7-2,TRBJ1-1,NA
TGCAGCGCCTCGTCGCCCCACGAAAGCACAGATACGCAGTATTTT,CSASSPHESTDTQYF,NA,TRBV29-1,TRBJ2-3,NA
TGTGCCAGCAGCCCTATGGCTTTCTTT,CASSPMAFF,NA,TRBV7-9,TRBJ1-1,NA
TGTGCCAGCCAGCAGGGGAGCGTTAGCTCCTACGAGCAGTACTTC,CASQQGSVSSYEQYF,NA,TRBV28,TRBJ2-7,NA
TGTGCCAGCAGCTTAGAAGCGGGGCCCTCGGAGCAGTACTTC,CASSLEAGPSEQYF,TRBD2,TRBV11-2,TRBJ2-7,NA
TGTGCCAGCAGTCGGGGAGGGATGGGAGATACGCAGTATTTT,CASSRGGMGDTQYF,TRBD2,TRBV6-5,TRBJ2-3,NA
TGTGCCAGCACTCCCGGGGGGCTAGCGGGACAGGGTGAGCAGTTCTTC,CASTPGGLAGQGEQFF,NA,TRBV27,TRBJ2-1,NA
TGTGCCAGCAGTTCCCCCGGGAGAATCACTGAAGCTTTCTTT,CASSSPGRITEAFF,NA,TRBV27,TRBJ1-1,NA
TGTGCCAGCCGCCGTTCCGGGACAGGGACAGATACGCAGTATTTT,CASRRSGTGTDTQYF,TRBD1,TRBV27,TRBJ2-3,NA
TGTGCCAGCAGCTTGGGAGGGGCTGGCGGGGCCTACGAGCAGTACTTC,CASSLGGAGGAYEQYF,NA,TRBV5-4,TRBJ2-7,NA
TGCAGTGCTAGTCCTATGGACAGTCATCGAAACACCATATATTTT,CSASPMDSHRNTIYF,NA,TRBV20-1,TRBJ1-3,NA
TGTGCCACCAGCAGAGATGTGAGGGTAAATGAGCAGTTCTTC,CATSRDVRVNEQFF,NA,TRBV15,TRBJ2-1,NA
TGTGCCAGCGGTACTCCGAGGGGCATTCAGTACTTC,CASGTPRGIQYF,NA,TRBV12-3/TRBV12-4,TRBJ2-4,NA
TGCAGTGTTCCCACTAGCGGGAGCTCCTACGAGCAGTACTTC,CSVPTSGSSYEQYF,TRBD2,TRBV20-1,TRBJ2-7,NA
TGTGCCAGTAGGAGGGGCGGGAGCCCATCCTACGAGCAGTACTTC,CASRRGGSPSYEQYF,TRBD2,TRBV19,TRBJ2-7,NA
TGTGCCTGGGAAGGCCTAGCGGGCTACAATGAGCAGTTCTTC,CAWEGLAGYNEQFF,TRBD2,TRBV30,TRBJ2-1,NA
TGTGCCAGCAGCCCTAGGGGAGCCTCCTACGAGCAGTACTTC,CASSPRGASYEQYF,NA,TRBV5-6,TRBJ2-7,NA
TGTGCCTGGAGTGCTCAGCTATACTCTGGAAACACCATATATTTT,CAWSAQLYSGNTIYF,NA,TRBV30,TRBJ1-3,NA
TGTGCCAGCAGCCTAGGGTGGGAGGGCGGCAATGAGCAGTTCTTC,CASSLGWEGGNEQFF,TRBD2,TRBV5-6,TRBJ2-1,NA
TGTGCCAGCAGCCTGACCCCAAAGACAGGGATCCACGAGCAGTACTTC,CASSLTPKTGIHEQYF,TRBD1,TRBV3-1,TRBJ2-7,NA
TGTGCCAGCAGTATCCAGTACAATGAGCAGTTCTTC,CASSIQYNEQFF,NA,TRBV6-2/TRBV6-3,TRBJ2-1,NA